These T cell receptor beta chains were read from a single sample in a study of cytomegalovirus exposure and HLA in healthy donors. This table comes from immunoSEQ multiplex PCR, and its TCRdb copy is limited to in-frame clones, with some not included. The profile shows 100,000 to 150,000 clones, more than 60% of them singletons. Sequencing was done on a sample of PBMCs. Source of these receptors: a woman in her forties in good health and CMV-seropositive. CDR3s include the opening cysteine and the closing phenylalanine or tryptophan. Fields, in order: CDR3 DNA, CDR3 protein, V gene, J gene, D gene, clone size. D genes are given only for firm matches. Clone size, where shown, is once, few, many, or a class for clones that have expanded.

cdr3_nt: TGTGCCAGCAGCGAGGGGTGGTCAGGGGCCACTGAAGCTTTCTTT; cdr3_aa: CASSEGWSGATEAFF; v_call: TRBV9; j_call: TRBJ1-1; d_call: NA; clone_size: medium-sized
cdr3_nt: TGTGCCAGCAGCTTTGAAGCGGGGAGGGGAAACACCATATATTTT; cdr3_aa: CASSFEAGRGNTIYF; v_call: TRBV7-9; j_call: TRBJ1-3; d_call: NA; clone_size: NA
cdr3_nt: TGTGCCAGCAGCCAAGATCAGGCGAGCTCCTACGAGCAGTACTTC; cdr3_aa: CASSQDQASSYEQYF; v_call: TRBV4-2; j_call: TRBJ2-7; d_call: NA; clone_size: NA
cdr3_nt: TGTGCCAGCTCACCCACAGGGATTGGCTACGAGCAGTACTTC; cdr3_aa: CASSPTGIGYEQYF; v_call: TRBV18; j_call: TRBJ2-7; d_call: NA; clone_size: NA
cdr3_nt: TGTGCCAGTAGTATAGCCGCGGCAGCCGGAGGAGAAAAACTGTTTTTT; cdr3_aa: CASSIAAAAGGEKLFF; v_call: TRBV19; j_call: TRBJ1-4; d_call: NA; clone_size: once
cdr3_nt: TGTGCCAGCAGCTTATACGCGCAGGGGGCGATCTCTGGAAACACCATATATTTT; cdr3_aa: CASSLYAQGAISGNTIYF; v_call: TRBV13; j_call: TRBJ1-3; d_call: TRBD1; clone_size: NA
cdr3_nt: TGCGCCAGCAGCCAGGGGGCTAGCAATCAGCCCCAGCATTTT; cdr3_aa: CASSQGASNQPQHF; v_call: TRBV5-1; j_call: TRBJ1-5; d_call: TRBD1; clone_size: NA
cdr3_nt: TGTGTCACCCGGGACAGGGGGTACGAGCAGTACTTC; cdr3_aa: CVTRDRGYEQYF; v_call: TRBV2; j_call: TRBJ2-7; d_call: TRBD1; clone_size: NA
cdr3_nt: TGTGCCAGCAGTTACAGGGAAACCTACGAGCAGTACTTC; cdr3_aa: CASSYRETYEQYF; v_call: TRBV27; j_call: TRBJ2-7; d_call: NA; clone_size: few
cdr3_nt: TGTGCCAGCAGTTTTCCCAGGGGGATGGGAAACTACGAGCAGTACTTC; cdr3_aa: CASSFPRGMGNYEQYF; v_call: TRBV27; j_call: TRBJ2-7; d_call: TRBD1; clone_size: NA
cdr3_nt: TGTGCCAGCTCACCCCCCCGGCAGGGCCCAGATGGCTACACCTTC; cdr3_aa: CASSPPRQGPDGYTF; v_call: TRBV18; j_call: TRBJ1-2; d_call: NA; clone_size: NA
cdr3_nt: TGTGCCAGCAGCAGGGGTCTGGGAGCGTACGAGCAGTACTTC; cdr3_aa: CASSRGLGAYEQYF; v_call: TRBV6-6; j_call: TRBJ2-7; d_call: NA; clone_size: NA
cdr3_nt: TGTGCCAGCAGCCACCAGGTGGGGAGCTCCTACAATGAGCAGTTCTTC; cdr3_aa: CASSHQVGSSYNEQFF; v_call: TRBV4-2; j_call: TRBJ2-1; d_call: NA; clone_size: NA
cdr3_nt: TGTGCCAGCAGCGTAGAGGGGGCCAAGCAGTTCTTC; cdr3_aa: CASSVEGAKQFF; v_call: TRBV9; j_call: TRBJ2-1; d_call: TRBD1; clone_size: NA
cdr3_nt: TGTGCCAGCAGTCAGTTCGGGGGGGTGACCTACGAGCAGTACTTC; cdr3_aa: CASSQFGGVTYEQYF; v_call: TRBV11-2; j_call: TRBJ2-7; d_call: TRBD2; clone_size: NA
cdr3_nt: TGTGCCAGTAGACAGAGTGCAGGCAATGAGCAGTTCTTC; cdr3_aa: CASRQSAGNEQFF; v_call: TRBV19; j_call: TRBJ2-1; d_call: NA; clone_size: NA
cdr3_nt: TGTGCCAGCAGCCGAGCAGGGACTATGTATCACAATGAGCAGTTCTTC; cdr3_aa: CASSRAGTMYHNEQFF; v_call: TRBV4-2; j_call: TRBJ2-1; d_call: TRBD2; clone_size: NA
cdr3_nt: TGTGCCAGCAGCTCGGACGGGAGCTCCTACGAGCAGTACTTC; cdr3_aa: CASSSDGSSYEQYF; v_call: TRBV11-2; j_call: TRBJ2-7; d_call: NA; clone_size: NA
cdr3_nt: TGTGCCTGGAGTGTGGCAGGGGGTCAGCCCCAGCATTTT; cdr3_aa: CAWSVAGGQPQHF; v_call: TRBV30; j_call: TRBJ1-5; d_call: TRBD1; clone_size: few
cdr3_nt: TGCGCCAGCAGCGGACGGGACAGGGCGAATGAAAAACTGTTTTTT; cdr3_aa: CASSGRDRANEKLFF; v_call: TRBV4-1; j_call: TRBJ1-4; d_call: TRBD1; clone_size: few
cdr3_nt: TGTGCCAGCACTGATAGCGGGGGTGAGACCCAGTACTTC; cdr3_aa: CASTDSGGETQYF; v_call: TRBV2; j_call: TRBJ2-5; d_call: TRBD2; clone_size: NA
cdr3_nt: TGTGCCAGCAGCTTCCCCCGGGTTTCAACTGAAGCTTTCTTT; cdr3_aa: CASSFPRVSTEAFF; v_call: TRBV11-2; j_call: TRBJ1-1; d_call: NA; clone_size: NA
cdr3_nt: TGTGCCAGCAGCCCTGCGGATGGACTAGCGGGCGAGCAGTACTTC; cdr3_aa: CASSPADGLAGEQYF; v_call: TRBV9; j_call: TRBJ2-7; d_call: TRBD2; clone_size: once
cdr3_nt: TGTGCCAGCAGCAGAGATTCGGGAGAGACCCAGTACTTC; cdr3_aa: CASSRDSGETQYF; v_call: TRBV6-4; j_call: TRBJ2-5; d_call: NA; clone_size: NA
cdr3_nt: TGTGCCAGCTCACCACCTGGACTAGCGGGTGGATACGAGCAGTACTTC; cdr3_aa: CASSPPGLAGGYEQYF; v_call: TRBV18; j_call: TRBJ2-7; d_call: TRBD2; clone_size: few
cdr3_nt: TGTGCCAGCAGTGCTTTACAGGGGTTCTCCGAGCAGTACTTC; cdr3_aa: CASSALQGFSEQYF; v_call: TRBV2; j_call: TRBJ2-7; d_call: TRBD1; clone_size: NA
cdr3_nt: TGTGCCAGCAGTGTTGGACAGGGGTACCAAGAGACCCAGTACTTC; cdr3_aa: CASSVGQGYQETQYF; v_call: TRBV25-1; j_call: TRBJ2-5; d_call: TRBD1; clone_size: NA
cdr3_nt: TGCGCCAGCAGCTTGGAGGGACAGGGTCCAGGCTACACCTTC; cdr3_aa: CASSLEGQGPGYTF; v_call: TRBV5-1; j_call: TRBJ1-2; d_call: TRBD1; clone_size: NA
cdr3_nt: TGTGCCAGCAGCGCTGGGACTAGCGGGAGAAACACCGGGGAGCTGTTTTTT; cdr3_aa: CASSAGTSGRNTGELFF; v_call: TRBV9; j_call: TRBJ2-2; d_call: TRBD2; clone_size: NA
cdr3_nt: TGTGCCAGCAGCTTGGACTGGGCGGGGGCCCAGTACTTC; cdr3_aa: CASSLDWAGAQYF; v_call: TRBV5-4; j_call: TRBJ2-5; d_call: TRBD2; clone_size: NA
cdr3_nt: TGTGCCATCCAAGGGACAGGGGGTTTGGGGGGGACTGAAGCTTTCTTT; cdr3_aa: CAIQGTGGLGGTEAFF; v_call: TRBV10-3; j_call: TRBJ1-1; d_call: TRBD1; clone_size: NA
cdr3_nt: TGTGCCAGCAGCGTAGACACCTCCCAAGAGACCCAGTACTTC; cdr3_aa: CASSVDTSQETQYF; v_call: TRBV9; j_call: TRBJ2-5; d_call: NA; clone_size: NA
cdr3_nt: TGCGCCAGCAGCCAAGGAAGGGAGGGCGAGGTTGAAAAACTGTTTTTT; cdr3_aa: CASSQGREGEVEKLFF; v_call: TRBV4-1; j_call: TRBJ1-4; d_call: NA; clone_size: few
cdr3_nt: TGCGCCAGCAGCCCCCAGGGGGATGGCTACACCTTC; cdr3_aa: CASSPQGDGYTF; v_call: TRBV5-1; j_call: TRBJ1-2; d_call: TRBD1; clone_size: NA
cdr3_nt: TGTGCCAGCGCCCGGGACAGGGGGACGGGCACTGAAGCTTTCTTT; cdr3_aa: CASARDRGTGTEAFF; v_call: TRBV4-2; j_call: TRBJ1-1; d_call: TRBD1; clone_size: NA
cdr3_nt: TGTGCCAGCAGCCCGAGGGGACAGGGGACGGACGGGGAGCTGTTTTTT; cdr3_aa: CASSPRGQGTDGELFF; v_call: TRBV9; j_call: TRBJ2-2; d_call: TRBD1; clone_size: NA
cdr3_nt: TGTGCTACACTTAAGGAGGGCAATCAGCCCCAGCATTTT; cdr3_aa: CATLKEGNQPQHF; v_call: TRBV6-1; j_call: TRBJ1-5; d_call: NA; clone_size: NA
cdr3_nt: TGTGCCAGCAGCATCAGGGTGGAGACCCAGTACTTC; cdr3_aa: CASSIRVETQYF; v_call: TRBV21-1; j_call: TRBJ2-5; d_call: NA; clone_size: NA
cdr3_nt: TGTGCCAGCAGCCCTGGGACAGGGGCGGACACCATATATTTT; cdr3_aa: CASSPGTGADTIYF; v_call: TRBV7-3; j_call: TRBJ1-3; d_call: TRBD1; clone_size: NA
cdr3_nt: TGCAGCGTTGGAATCCAGTCCCGATACACGACTTTCGCCGTGAGCTCCTACGAGCAGTACTTC; cdr3_aa: CSVGIQSRYTTFAVSSYEQYF; v_call: TRBV29-1; j_call: TRBJ2-7; d_call: NA; clone_size: NA
cdr3_nt: TGTGCCAGCTCACCAAGCGGGAAAGAGACCCAGTACTTC; cdr3_aa: CASSPSGKETQYF; v_call: TRBV18; j_call: TRBJ2-5; d_call: TRBD2; clone_size: NA
cdr3_nt: TGTGCCAGCAGGGAAATTGGGAGGAACACTGAAGCTTTCTTT; cdr3_aa: CASREIGRNTEAFF; v_call: TRBV6-1; j_call: TRBJ1-1; d_call: NA; clone_size: NA
cdr3_nt: TGTGCCACCAGCAGAGATAAGGGGGGGACTGAAGCTTTCTTT; cdr3_aa: CATSRDKGGTEAFF; v_call: TRBV15; j_call: TRBJ1-1; d_call: NA; clone_size: NA
cdr3_nt: TGTGCCAGCAGTCTGCGGGGCGGTGAAGCTTTCTTT; cdr3_aa: CASSLRGGEAFF; v_call: TRBV6-1; j_call: TRBJ1-1; d_call: NA; clone_size: NA
cdr3_nt: TGTGCCAGCAGCTTAGGGACAGGGTTGACTAGCGGGTCGCAAGAGACCCAGTACTTC; cdr3_aa: CASSLGTGLTSGSQETQYF; v_call: TRBV7-9; j_call: TRBJ2-5; d_call: TRBD2; clone_size: NA
cdr3_nt: TGTGCCAGTATGGAGCCAACTAATGAAAAACTGTTTTTT; cdr3_aa: CASMEPTNEKLFF; v_call: TRBV19; j_call: TRBJ1-4; d_call: NA; clone_size: NA
cdr3_nt: TGTGCCAGCAGTGAAGAGACAGGGGGCAGAACTGAAGCTTTCTTT; cdr3_aa: CASSEETGGRTEAFF; v_call: TRBV6-1; j_call: TRBJ1-1; d_call: TRBD1; clone_size: NA
cdr3_nt: TGTGCCAGTAGTATCCGTCAGGGTCAGGGCTTGAACACTGAAGCTTTCTTT; cdr3_aa: CASSIRQGQGLNTEAFF; v_call: TRBV19; j_call: TRBJ1-1; d_call: NA; clone_size: NA
cdr3_nt: TGCGCCAGCAGCCACCCAGCCGGGTCCTCTGCGGGGGGCTACACCTTC; cdr3_aa: CASSHPAGSSAGGYTF; v_call: TRBV4-1; j_call: TRBJ1-2; d_call: NA; clone_size: NA
cdr3_nt: TGCGCCACCGGCCACGCGGGTGAGGGCGAGCAGTACTTC; cdr3_aa: CATGHAGEGEQYF; v_call: TRBV10-1; j_call: TRBJ2-7; d_call: NA; clone_size: few
cdr3_nt: TGTGCCAGCAGCCAAGTGGTAGCAGCAGATACGCAGTATTTT; cdr3_aa: CASSQVVAADTQYF; v_call: TRBV14; j_call: TRBJ2-3; d_call: NA; clone_size: NA
cdr3_nt: TGTGCCAGCAGTTACTCGACACAGGGTTTCCACGAGCAGTACTTC; cdr3_aa: CASSYSTQGFHEQYF; v_call: TRBV6-5; j_call: TRBJ2-7; d_call: NA; clone_size: NA
cdr3_nt: TGCGCCAGCAGCCAACCACAGGGTCCCAACACCATATATTTT; cdr3_aa: CASSQPQGPNTIYF; v_call: TRBV4-1; j_call: TRBJ1-3; d_call: NA; clone_size: NA